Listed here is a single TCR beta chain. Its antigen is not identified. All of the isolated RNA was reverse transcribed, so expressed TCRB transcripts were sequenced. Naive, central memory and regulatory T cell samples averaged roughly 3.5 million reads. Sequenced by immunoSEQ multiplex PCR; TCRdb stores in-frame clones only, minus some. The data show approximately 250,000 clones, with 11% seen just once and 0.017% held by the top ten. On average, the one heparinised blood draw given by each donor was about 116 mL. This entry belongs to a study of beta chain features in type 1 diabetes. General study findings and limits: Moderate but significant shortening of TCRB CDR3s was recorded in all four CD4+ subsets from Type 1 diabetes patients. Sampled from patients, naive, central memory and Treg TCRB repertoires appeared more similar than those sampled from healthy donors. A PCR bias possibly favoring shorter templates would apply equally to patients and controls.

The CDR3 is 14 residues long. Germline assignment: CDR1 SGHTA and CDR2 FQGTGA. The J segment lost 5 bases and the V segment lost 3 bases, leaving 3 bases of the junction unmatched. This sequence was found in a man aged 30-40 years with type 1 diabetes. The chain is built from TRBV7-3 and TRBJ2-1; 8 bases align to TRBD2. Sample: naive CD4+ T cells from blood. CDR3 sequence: CASSFRGGDNEQFF. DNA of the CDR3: TGTGCCAGCAGCTTCCGGGGGGGGGACAATGAGCAGTTCTTC.